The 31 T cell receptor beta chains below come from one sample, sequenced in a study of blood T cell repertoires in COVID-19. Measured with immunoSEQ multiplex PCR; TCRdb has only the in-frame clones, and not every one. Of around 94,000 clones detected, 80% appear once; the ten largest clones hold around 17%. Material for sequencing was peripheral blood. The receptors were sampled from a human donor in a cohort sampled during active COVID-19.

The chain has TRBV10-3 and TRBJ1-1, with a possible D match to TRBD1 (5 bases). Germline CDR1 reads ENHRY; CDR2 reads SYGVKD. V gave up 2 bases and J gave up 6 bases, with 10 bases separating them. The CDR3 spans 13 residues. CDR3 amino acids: CAISEQGRPEAFF. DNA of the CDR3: TGTGCCATCAGTGAGCAGGGAAGGCCTGAAGCTTTCTTT.

The CDR3, as DNA: TGTGCCACAACCCCCGGGGGAGGCAATTCACCCCTCCACTTT. Translation: CATTPGGGNSPLHF. The chain joins TRBV19 to TRBJ1-6; a possible D gene is TRBD1 (5 bases). CDR3 length: 14 amino acids. With 10 bases removed from V and 7 bases from J, the gap between germline ends came to 17 bases. CDR1 is LNHDA, CDR2 SQIVND, per germline (reference sequence). The full variable domain, in which reference TRBV19 and TRBJ1-6 provide the parts outside the CDR3, is DGGITQSPKYLFRKEGQNVTLSCEQNLNHDAMYWYRQDPGQGLRLIYYSQIVNDFQKGDIAEGYSVSREKKESFPLTVTSAQKNPTAFYLCATTPGGGNSPLHFGNGTRLTVT.

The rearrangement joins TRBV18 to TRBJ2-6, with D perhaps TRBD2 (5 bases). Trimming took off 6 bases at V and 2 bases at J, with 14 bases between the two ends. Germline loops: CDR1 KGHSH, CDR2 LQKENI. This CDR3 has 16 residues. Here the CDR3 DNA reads TGTGCCAGCTCCCTCCCGGGGAGTACTGGGGCCAACGTCCTGACTTTC. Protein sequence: CASSLPGSTGANVLTF.

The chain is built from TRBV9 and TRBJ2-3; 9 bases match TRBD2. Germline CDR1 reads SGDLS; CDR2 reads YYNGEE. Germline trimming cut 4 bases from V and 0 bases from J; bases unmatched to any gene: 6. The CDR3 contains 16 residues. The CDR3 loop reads CASSPLAGTSTDTQYF. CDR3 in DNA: TGTGCCAGCAGCCCCCTAGCGGGGACTAGCACAGATACGCAGTATTTT.

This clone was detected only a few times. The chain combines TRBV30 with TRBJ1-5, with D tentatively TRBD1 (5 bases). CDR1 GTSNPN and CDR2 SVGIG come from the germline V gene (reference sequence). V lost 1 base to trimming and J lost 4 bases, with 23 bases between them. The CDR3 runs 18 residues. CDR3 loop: CAWSARGASGLRNQPQHF. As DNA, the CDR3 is TGTGCCTGGAGTGCCCGCGGGGCCTCCGGGCTCCGAAATCAGCCCCAGCATTTT. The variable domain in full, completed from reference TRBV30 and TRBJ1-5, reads SQTIHQWPATLVQPVGSPLSLECTVEGTSNPNLYWYRQAAGRGLQLLFYSVGIGQISSEVPQNLSASRPQDRQFILSSKKLLLSDSGFYLCAWSARGASGLRNQPQHFGDGTRLSIL.

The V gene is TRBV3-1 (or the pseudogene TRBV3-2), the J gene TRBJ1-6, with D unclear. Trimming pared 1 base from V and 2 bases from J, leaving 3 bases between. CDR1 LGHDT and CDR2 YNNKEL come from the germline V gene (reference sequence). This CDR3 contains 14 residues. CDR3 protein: CASSQAAYNSPLHF. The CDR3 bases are TGTGCCAGCAGCCAAGCCGCCTATAATTCACCCCTCCACTTT.

The CDR3 region has the DNA TGTGCCAGCAGCCGGGACAGATATAACTATGGCTACACCTTC. Its protein is CASSRDRYNYGYTF. This chain joins TRBV27 and TRBJ1-2; 7 nucleotides line up with TRBD1. Germline trimming cut 6 bases from V and 1 base from J; bases unmatched to any gene: 5. Per germline, CDR1 MNHEY and CDR2 SMNVEV (reference sequence). This CDR3 is 14 amino acids long.

The CDR3 loop reads CASSSSRVTAGELFF. For the CDR3, the DNA is TGTGCCAGCAGCAGTAGCCGCGTTACAGCGGGAGAACTGTTTTTT. The chain uses TRBV7-8 and TRBJ1-4; D remains unclear. This CDR3 spans 15 amino acids. Germline CDR1 SGHVS, CDR2 FQNEAQ. V lost 5 bases, J lost 12 bases, and 22 bases lay in between.

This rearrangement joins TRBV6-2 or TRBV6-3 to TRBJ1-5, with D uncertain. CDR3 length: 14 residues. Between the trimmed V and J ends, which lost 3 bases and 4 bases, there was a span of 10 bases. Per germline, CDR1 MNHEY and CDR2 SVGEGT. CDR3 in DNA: TGTGCCAGCAGTTATGGCCAGCGTAATCAGCCCCAGCATTTT. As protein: CASSYGQRNQPQHF.

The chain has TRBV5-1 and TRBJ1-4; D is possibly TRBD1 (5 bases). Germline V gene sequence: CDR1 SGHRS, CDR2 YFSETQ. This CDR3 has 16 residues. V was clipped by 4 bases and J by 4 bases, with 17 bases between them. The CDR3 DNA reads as TGCGCCAGCAGCGCTGGGGGGGTCCCAAATAATGAAAAACTGTTTTTT. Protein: CASSAGGVPNNEKLFF.

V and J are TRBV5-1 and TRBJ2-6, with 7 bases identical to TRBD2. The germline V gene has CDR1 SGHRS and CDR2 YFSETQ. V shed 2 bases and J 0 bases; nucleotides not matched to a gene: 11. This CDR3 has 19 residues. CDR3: CASSFRRGGESSGANVLTF. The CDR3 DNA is TGCGCCAGCAGCTTCCGAAGGGGAGGGGAGAGCTCTGGGGCCAACGTCCTGACTTTC.

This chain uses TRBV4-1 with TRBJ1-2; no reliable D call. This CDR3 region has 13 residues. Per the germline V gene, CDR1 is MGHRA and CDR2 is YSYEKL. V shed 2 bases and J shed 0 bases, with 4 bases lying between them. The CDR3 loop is CASSQSANYGYTF. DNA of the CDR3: TGCGCCAGCAGCCAATCGGCTAACTATGGCTACACCTTC.

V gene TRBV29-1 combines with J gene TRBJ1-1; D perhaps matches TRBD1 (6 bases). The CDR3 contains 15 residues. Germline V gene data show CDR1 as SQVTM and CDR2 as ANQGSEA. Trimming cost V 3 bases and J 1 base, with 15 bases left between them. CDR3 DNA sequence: TGCAGCGTTGAGTTGACAGGAAGGGGGAACACTGAAGCTTTCTTT. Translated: CSVELTGRGNTEAFF.

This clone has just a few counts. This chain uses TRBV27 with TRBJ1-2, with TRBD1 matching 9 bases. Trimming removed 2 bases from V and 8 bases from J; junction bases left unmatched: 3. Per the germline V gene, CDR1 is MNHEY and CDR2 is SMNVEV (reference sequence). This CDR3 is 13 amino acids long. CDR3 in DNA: TGTGCCAGCAGTTTAACACAGGGGGCGGGCTACACCTTC. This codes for CASSLTQGAGYTF.

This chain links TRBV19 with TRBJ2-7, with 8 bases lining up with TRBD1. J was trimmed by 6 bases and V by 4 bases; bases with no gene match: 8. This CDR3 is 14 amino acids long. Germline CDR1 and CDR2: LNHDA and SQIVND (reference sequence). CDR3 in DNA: TGTGCCAGTAGTACCTTGGACAGGGTCGGCGAGCAGTACTTC. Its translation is CASSTLDRVGEQYF.

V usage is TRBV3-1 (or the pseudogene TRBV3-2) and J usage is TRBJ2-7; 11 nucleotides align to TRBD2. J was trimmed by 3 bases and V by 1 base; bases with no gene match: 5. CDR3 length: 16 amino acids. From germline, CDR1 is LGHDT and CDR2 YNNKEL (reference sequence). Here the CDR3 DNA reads TGTGCCAGCAGCCAAGCGGGGACTAGCGGCTTCTACGAGCAGTACTTC. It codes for CASSQAGTSGFYEQYF.

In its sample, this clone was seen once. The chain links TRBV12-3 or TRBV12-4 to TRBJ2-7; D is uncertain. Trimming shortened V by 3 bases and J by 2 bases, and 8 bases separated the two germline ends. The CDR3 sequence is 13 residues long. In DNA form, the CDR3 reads TGTGCCAGCAGTTTGCCCCCAGCCTACGAGCAGTACTTC. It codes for CASSLPPAYEQYF.

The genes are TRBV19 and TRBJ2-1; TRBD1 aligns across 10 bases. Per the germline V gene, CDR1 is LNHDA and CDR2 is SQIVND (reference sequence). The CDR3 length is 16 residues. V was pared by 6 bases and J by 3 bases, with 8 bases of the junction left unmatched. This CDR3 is CASRGAGDRGYNEQFF. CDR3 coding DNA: TGTGCCAGTAGAGGGGCCGGGGACAGGGGCTACAATGAGCAGTTCTTC.

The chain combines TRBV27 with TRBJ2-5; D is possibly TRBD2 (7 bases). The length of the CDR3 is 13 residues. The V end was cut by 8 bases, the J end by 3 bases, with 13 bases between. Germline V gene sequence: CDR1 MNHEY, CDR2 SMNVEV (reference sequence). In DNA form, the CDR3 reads TGTGCCAGCCCGGCGGGGGCGGAAGAGACCCAGTACTTC. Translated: CASPAGAEETQYF.

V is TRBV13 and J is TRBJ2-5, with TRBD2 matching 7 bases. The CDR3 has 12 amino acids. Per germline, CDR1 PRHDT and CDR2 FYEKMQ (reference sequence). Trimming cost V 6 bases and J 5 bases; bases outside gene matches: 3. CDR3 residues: CASRIGGETQYF. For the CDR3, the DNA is TGTGCCAGCAGAATCGGGGGGGAGACCCAGTACTTC.

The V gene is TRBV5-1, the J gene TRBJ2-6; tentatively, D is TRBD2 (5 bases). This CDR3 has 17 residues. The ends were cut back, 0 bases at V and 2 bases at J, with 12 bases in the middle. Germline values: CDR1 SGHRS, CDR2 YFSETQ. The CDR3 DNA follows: TGCGCCAGCAGCTTGGCCGGAGGTTTCGCTGGGGCCAACGTCCTGACTTTC. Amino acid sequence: CASSLAGGFAGANVLTF.

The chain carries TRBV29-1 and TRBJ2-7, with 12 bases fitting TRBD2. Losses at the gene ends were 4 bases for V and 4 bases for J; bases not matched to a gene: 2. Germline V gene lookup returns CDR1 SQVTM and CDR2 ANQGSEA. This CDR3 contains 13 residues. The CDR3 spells CSVASGRAYEQYF. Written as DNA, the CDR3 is TGCAGCGTTGCTAGCGGGAGGGCTTACGAGCAGTACTTC.

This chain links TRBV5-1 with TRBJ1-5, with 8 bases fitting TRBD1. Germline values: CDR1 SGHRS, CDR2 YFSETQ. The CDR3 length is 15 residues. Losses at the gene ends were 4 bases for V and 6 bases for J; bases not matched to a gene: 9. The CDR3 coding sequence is TGCGCCAGCAGCCCACTTCCGACAGGGGCTCAGCCCCAGCATTTT. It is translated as CASSPLPTGAQPQHF.

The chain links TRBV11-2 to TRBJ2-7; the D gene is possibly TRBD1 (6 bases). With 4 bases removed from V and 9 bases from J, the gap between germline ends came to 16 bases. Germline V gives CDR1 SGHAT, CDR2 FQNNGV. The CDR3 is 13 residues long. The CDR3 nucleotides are TGTGCCAGCAGCTCGGCATACAGGGTAGGGCAGTACTTC. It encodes CASSSAYRVGQYF. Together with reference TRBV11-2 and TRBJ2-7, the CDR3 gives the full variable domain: EAGVAQSPRYKIIEKRQSVAFWCNPISGHATLYWYQQILGQGPKLLIQFQNNGVVDDSQLPKDRFSAERLKGVDSTLKIQPAKLEDSAVYLCASSSAYRVGQYFGPGTRLTVT.

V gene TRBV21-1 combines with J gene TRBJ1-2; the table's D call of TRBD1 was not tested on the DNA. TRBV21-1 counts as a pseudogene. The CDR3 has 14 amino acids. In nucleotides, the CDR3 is TGTGCCAGCAACCAACCCGGGACAGGGGTAGGCTACACCTTC. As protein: CASNQPGTGVGYTF.

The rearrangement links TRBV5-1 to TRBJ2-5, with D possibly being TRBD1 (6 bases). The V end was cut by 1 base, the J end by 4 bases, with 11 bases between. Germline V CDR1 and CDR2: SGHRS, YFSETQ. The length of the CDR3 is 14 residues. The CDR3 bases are TGCGCCAGCAGCTTGACCGGGACAACAGAGACCCAGTACTTC. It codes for CASSLTGTTETQYF. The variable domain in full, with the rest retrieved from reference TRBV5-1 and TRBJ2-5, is KAGVTQTPRYLIKTRGQQVTLSCSPISGHRSVSWYQQTPGQGLQFLFEYFSETQRNKGNFPGRFSGRQFSNSRSEMNVSTLELGDSALYLCASSLTGTTETQYFGPGTRLLVL.

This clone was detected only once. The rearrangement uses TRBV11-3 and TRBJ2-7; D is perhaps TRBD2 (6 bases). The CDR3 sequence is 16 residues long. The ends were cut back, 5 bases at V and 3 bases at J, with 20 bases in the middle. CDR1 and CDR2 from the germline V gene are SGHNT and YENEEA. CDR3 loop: CASSPGARGRSYEQYF. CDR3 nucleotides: TGTGCCAGCAGCCCGGGCGCGCGGGGCAGAAGCTACGAGCAGTACTTC.

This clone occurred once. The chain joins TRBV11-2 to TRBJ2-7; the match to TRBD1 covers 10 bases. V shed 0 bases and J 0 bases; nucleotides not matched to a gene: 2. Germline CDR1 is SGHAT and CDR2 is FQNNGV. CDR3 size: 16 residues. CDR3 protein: CASSLEGQGISYEQYF. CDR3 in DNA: TGTGCCAGCAGCTTAGAGGGACAGGGGATCTCCTACGAGCAGTACTTC.

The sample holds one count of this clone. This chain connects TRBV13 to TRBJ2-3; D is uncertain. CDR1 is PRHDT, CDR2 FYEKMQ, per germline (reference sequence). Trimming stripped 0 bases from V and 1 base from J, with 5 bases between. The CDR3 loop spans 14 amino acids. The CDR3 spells CASSLGLGTDTQYF. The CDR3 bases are TGTGCCAGCAGCTTAGGACTCGGCACAGATACGCAGTATTTT.

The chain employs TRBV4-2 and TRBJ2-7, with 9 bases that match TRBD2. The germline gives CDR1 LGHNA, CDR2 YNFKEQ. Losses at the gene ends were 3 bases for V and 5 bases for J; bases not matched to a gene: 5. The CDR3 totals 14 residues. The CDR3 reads CASSQGSGSHEQYF. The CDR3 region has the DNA TGTGCCAGCAGCCAGGGTAGCGGGAGCCACGAGCAGTACTTC.

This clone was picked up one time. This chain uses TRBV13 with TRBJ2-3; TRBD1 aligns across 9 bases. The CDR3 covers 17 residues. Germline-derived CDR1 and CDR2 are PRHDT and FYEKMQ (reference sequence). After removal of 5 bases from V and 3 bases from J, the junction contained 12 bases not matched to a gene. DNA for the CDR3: TGTGCCAGCAGCCCGGTAGGGACAGGGTCTTCGACAGATACGCAGTATTTT. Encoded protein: CASSPVGTGSSTDTQYF.